The entry below describes one TCR beta chain. The record originates from a study of blood T cell repertoires in COVID-19. TCRdb keeps only in-frame clones here, not all; method: immunoSEQ multiplex PCR. The sample includes about 300,000 clones, more than 75% of them seen just once. Each participant's cohort was designated according to participant-reported clinical history. Recovery meant two consecutive negative NP/OP PCR tests, professional clearance, or resolved symptoms. The source material was PBMCs or T cells enriched from blood (not recorded which). The clonotype comes from a woman younger than 30 who had recovered from COVID-19.

This CDR3 reads CASSPEARAGGSYTQYF. The CDR3 region has the DNA TGTGCCAGCAGCCCGGAGGCTCGAGCGGGGGGGTCCTATACGCAGTATTTT. This chain links TRBV13 with TRBJ2-3; 10 bases fit TRBD2. CDR3 length equals 17 residues. Germline lookup yields CDR1 PRHDT and CDR2 FYEKMQ (reference sequence). J lost 7 bases, V lost 5 bases, and 15 bases had no gene match.